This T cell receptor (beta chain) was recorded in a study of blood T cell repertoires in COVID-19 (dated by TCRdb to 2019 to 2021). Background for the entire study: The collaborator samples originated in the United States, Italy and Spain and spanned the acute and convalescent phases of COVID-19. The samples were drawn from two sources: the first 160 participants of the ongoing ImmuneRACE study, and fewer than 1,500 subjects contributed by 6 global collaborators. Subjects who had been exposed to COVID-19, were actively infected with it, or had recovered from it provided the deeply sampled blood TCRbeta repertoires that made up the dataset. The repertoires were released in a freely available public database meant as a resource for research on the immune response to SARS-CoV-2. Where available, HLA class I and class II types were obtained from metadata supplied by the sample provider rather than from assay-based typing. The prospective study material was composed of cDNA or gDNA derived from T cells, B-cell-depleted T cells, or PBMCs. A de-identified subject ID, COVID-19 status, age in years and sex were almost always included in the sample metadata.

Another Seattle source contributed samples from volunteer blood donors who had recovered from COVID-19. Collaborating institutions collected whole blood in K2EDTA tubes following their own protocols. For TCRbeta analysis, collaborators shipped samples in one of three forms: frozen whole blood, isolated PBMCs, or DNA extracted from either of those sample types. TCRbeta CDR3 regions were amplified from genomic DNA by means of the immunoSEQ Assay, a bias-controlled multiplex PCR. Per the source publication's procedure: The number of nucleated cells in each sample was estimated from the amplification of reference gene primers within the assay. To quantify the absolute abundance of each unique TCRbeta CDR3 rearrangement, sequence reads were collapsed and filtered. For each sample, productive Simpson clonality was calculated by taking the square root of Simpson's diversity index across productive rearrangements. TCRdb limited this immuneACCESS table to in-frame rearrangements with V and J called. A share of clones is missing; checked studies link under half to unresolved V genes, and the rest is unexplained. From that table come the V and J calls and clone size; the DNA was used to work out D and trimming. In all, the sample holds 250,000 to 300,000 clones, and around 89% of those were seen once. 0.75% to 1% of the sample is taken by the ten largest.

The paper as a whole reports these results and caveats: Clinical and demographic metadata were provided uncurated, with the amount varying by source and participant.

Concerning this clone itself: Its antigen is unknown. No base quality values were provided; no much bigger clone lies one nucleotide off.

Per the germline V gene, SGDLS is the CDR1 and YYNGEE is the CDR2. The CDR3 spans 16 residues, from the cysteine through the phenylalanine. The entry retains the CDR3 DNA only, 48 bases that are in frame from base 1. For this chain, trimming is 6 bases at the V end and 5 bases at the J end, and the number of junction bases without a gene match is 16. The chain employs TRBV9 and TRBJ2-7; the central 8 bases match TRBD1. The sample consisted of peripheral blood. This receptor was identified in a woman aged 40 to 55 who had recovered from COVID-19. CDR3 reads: CASNAYGGQVPHEQYF. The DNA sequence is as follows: TGTGCCAGCAACGCATACGGGGGACAGGTGCCCCACGAGCAGTACTTC.